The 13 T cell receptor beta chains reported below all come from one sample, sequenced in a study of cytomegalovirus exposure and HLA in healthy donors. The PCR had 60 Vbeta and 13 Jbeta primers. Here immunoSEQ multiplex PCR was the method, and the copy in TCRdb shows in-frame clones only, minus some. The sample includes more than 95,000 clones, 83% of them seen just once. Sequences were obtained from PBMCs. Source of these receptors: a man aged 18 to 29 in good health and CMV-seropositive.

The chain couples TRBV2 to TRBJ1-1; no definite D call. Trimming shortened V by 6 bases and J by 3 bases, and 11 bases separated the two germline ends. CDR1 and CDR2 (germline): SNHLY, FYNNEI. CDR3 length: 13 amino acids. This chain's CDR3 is CASRDSGDTEAFF. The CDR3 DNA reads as TGTGCCAGCAGGGACTCGGGCGACACTGAAGCTTTCTTT.

CDR3 region: CASSPGTGDSEQYF. The CDR3 nucleotides read TGTGCCAGCAGCCCCGGGACAGGGGACTCCGAGCAGTACTTC. The rearrangement joins TRBV5-6 to TRBJ2-7, with 10 nucleotides matching TRBD1. With 4 bases clipped from V and 6 bases from J, the junction kept 7 bases outside the gene matches. CDR3 length: 14 residues. Germline V gives CDR1 SGHDT, CDR2 YYEEEE.

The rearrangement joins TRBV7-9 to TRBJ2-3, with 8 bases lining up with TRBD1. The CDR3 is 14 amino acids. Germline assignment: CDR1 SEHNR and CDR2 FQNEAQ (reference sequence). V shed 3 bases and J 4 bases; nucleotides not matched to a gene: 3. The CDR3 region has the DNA TGTGCCAGCAGCTTCGGACAGGGCCCAGATACGCAGTATTTT. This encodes CASSFGQGPDTQYF.

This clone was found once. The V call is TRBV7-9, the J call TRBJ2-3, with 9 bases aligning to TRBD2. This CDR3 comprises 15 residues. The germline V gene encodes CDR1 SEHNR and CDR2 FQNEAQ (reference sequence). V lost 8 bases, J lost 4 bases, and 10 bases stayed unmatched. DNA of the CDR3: TGTGCCAGCGAACTGAGCGGGGGGCCCGCAGATACGCAGTATTTT. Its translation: CASELSGGPADTQYF. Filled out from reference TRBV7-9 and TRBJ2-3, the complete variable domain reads DTGVSQNPRHKITKRGQNVTFRCDPISEHNRLYWYRQTLGQGPEFLTYFQNEAQLEKSRLLSDRFSAERPKGSFSTLEIQRTEQGDSAMYLCASELSGGPADTQYFGPGTRLTVL.

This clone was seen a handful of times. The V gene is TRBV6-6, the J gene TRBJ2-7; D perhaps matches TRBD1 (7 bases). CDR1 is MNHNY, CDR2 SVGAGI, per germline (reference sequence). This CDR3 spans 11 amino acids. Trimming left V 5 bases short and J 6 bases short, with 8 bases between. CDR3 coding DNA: TGTGCCAGCAGTCAGGGGGGCGAGCAGTACTTC. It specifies CASSQGGEQYF.

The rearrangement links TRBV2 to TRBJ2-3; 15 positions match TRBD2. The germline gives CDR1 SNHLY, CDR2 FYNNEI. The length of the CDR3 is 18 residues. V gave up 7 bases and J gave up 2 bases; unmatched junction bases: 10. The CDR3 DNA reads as TGTGCCAGCATGAGGACTAGCGGGGGGGCGGTGAACACAGATACGCAGTATTTT. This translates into CASMRTSGGAVNTDTQYF.

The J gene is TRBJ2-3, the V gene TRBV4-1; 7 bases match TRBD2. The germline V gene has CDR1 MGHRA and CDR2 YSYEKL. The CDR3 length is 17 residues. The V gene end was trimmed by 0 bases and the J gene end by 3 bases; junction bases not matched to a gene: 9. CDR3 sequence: CASSQDRPSGTTDTQYF. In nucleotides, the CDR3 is TGCGCCAGCAGCCAAGATCGGCCTAGCGGAACGACAGATACGCAGTATTTT.

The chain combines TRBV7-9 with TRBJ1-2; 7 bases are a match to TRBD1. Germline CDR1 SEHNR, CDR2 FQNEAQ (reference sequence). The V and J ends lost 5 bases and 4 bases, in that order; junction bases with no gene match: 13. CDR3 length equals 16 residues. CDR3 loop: CASSNLNTGASYGYTF. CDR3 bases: TGTGCCAGCAGCAATCTGAATACAGGGGCGTCCTATGGCTACACCTTC.

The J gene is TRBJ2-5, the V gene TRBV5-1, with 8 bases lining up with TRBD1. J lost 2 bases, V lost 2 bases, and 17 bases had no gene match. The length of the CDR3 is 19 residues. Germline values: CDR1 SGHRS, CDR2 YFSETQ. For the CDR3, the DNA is TGCGCCAGCAGCTTAGAGGACACACCAGGGACAGGCCGACAAGAGACCCAGTACTTC. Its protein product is CASSLEDTPGTGRQETQYF.

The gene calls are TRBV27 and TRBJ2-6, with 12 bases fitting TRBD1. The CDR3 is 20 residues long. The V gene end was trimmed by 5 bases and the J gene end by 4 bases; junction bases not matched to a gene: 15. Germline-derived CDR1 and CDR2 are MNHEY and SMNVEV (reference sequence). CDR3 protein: CASSIEPPGQGAWGANVLTF. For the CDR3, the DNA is TGTGCCAGCAGTATAGAACCTCCGGGACAGGGGGCTTGGGGGGCCAACGTCCTGACTTTC.

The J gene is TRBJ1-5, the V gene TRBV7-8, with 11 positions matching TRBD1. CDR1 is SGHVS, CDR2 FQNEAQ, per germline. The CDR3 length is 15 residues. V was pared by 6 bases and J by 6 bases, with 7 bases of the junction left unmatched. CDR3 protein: CASRQDRGQGQPQHF. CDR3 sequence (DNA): TGTGCCAGCAGACAGGACAGGGGGCAGGGTCAGCCCCAGCATTTT.

The CDR3 loop is CASPPDSLNTEAFF. DNA for the CDR3: TGTGCCAGCCCCCCGGACAGTTTGAACACTGAAGCTTTCTTT. This chain connects TRBV6-5 to TRBJ1-1; TRBD1 is a possible D gene (6 bases). V shed 8 bases and J shed 0 bases, with 13 bases lying between them. This CDR3 region has 14 residues. Germline V gives CDR1 MNHEY, CDR2 SVGAGI.

CDR3 sequence: CASSIPLGVGNSPLHF. For the CDR3, the DNA is TGTGCCAGTAGCATCCCCTTGGGCGTTGGTAATTCACCCCTCCACTTT. This sequence joins TRBV19 and TRBJ1-6; unclear D gene. Germline CDR1 reads LNHDA; CDR2 reads SQIVND (reference sequence). The CDR3 runs 16 residues. V dropped 6 bases and J dropped 6 bases, with 18 bases sitting between them. The variable domain in full, with the rest retrieved from reference TRBV19 and TRBJ1-6, is DGGITQSPKYLFRKEGQNVTLSCEQNLNHDAMYWYRQDPGQGLRLIYYSQIVNDFQKGDIAEGYSVSREKKESFPLTVTSAQKNPTAFYLCASSIPLGVGNSPLHFGNGTRLTVT.